This TCR beta chain was sequenced in a study of cytomegalovirus exposure and HLA in healthy donors. Study-level information: Earlier results showed 117 million unique TCR beta sequences derived from approximately 170 million T cells. When 350 to 400 donors were genotyped, about 86% of them were found to fall in the Caucasian-associated ancestry cluster. Study results and limitations: The listing of fewer than 200 TCR beta chains classed them as cytomegalovirus-associated.

CDR3 length: 14 amino acids. The V and J ends lost 7 bases and 2 bases, in that order; junction bases with no gene match: 6. Germline-derived CDR1 and CDR2 are LGHNT and FRNRAP. Notes on this clone: Its matching antigen is unknown.

This cohort consisted of healthy bone marrow donors. Primers included in the PCR were 60 Vbeta and 13 Jbeta primers. The table came from immunoSEQ multiplex PCR; TCRdb's copy has only in-frame clones and leaves some out. The sample yields 45,000 to 65,000 clones, 70% to 85% seen once. This TCR came from a woman aged 45-60 years in good health and CMV-seropositive. Sequencing was performed on PBMCs. The rearrangement links TRBV12-5 to TRBJ2-5; 8 positions match TRBD1. The CDR3 nucleotides are TGTGCTAGTGCCGAGAACAGGGGGCAAGAGACCCAGTACTTC. It translates to CASAENRGQETQYF.